A selection of T cell receptor beta chains follows, all from one sample in a study of T-cell reconstitution after alpha-beta-depleted transplantation in children. TCRdb passed the PCR reads through MiXCR, listing each CDR3 protein once. The table has 250,000 to 300,000 distinct CDR3 sequences, 9.9% seen once. The sample consisted of PBMCs from the stem cell graft donor, taken from the stem cell graft. The receptors stem from a human donor who donated a stem cell graft to a child with SCID. CDR3s include the opening cysteine and the closing phenylalanine or tryptophan. A D gene is named only where the DNA matches it firmly. Size tells how often a clone was seen (once, few, many) or the class of an expanded clone, and some rows leave it out.

size,J,V,D,DNA,CDR3
few,TRBJ1-6,TRBV27,NA,TGTGCCAGCAGTTCAGACACCGGGTACGAATATAATTCACCCCTCCACTTT,CASSSDTGYEYNSPLHF
NA,TRBJ2-7,TRBV20-1,NA,TGCAGTGCTCCCCCCCAGGGCTACGAGCAGTACTTC,CSAPPQGYEQYF
many,TRBJ2-1,TRBV2,TRBD1,TGTGCCAGCAGTGCAGGGACAGGGTCCCATGAGCAGTTCTTC,CASSAGTGSHEQFF
many,TRBJ1-1,TRBV10-3,NA,TGTGCCATCAAGGTGGGGGTGATGAACACTGAAGCTTTCTTT,CAIKVGVMNTEAFF
NA,TRBJ1-6,TRBV7-8,NA,TGTGCCAGCAGCCCCGGGACCGAGGAGGGCTATAATTCACCCCTCCACTTT,CASSPGTEEGYNSPLHF
NA,TRBJ1-1,TRBV3-1,NA,TGTGCCAGCAGCCAAGTAAAGACAGCTGAAGCTTTCTTT,CASSQVKTAEAFF
NA,TRBJ1-3,TRBV6-1,NA,TGTGCCCCCCATGGCCCGTGCTCGGGTGGAAACACCATATATTTT,CAPHGPCSGGNTIYF
few,TRBJ1-2,TRBV12-3/TRBV12-4,NA,TGTGCCAGCAGTCATAGTACAGGGGGCTACACCTTC,CASSHSTGGYTF
NA,TRBJ2-1,TRBV9,TRBD2,TGTGCCAGCAGCGTAATTAGCGGGGGGGCCGGTGGTGAGCAGTTCTTC,CASSVISGGAGGEQFF
NA,TRBJ1-4,TRBV5-1,NA,TGCGCCAGCAGCTCGGTCGGAGCAGGGGACGAAAAACTGTTTTTT,CASSSVGAGDEKLFF
NA,TRBJ2-3,TRBV4-2,NA,TGTGCCAGCAGCCAAGATCCCGGTAACACAGATACGCAGTATTTT,CASSQDPGNTDTQYF
NA,TRBJ2-3,TRBV15,TRBD2,TGTGCCACCAGCAGCCCGGGGGGAAGCACAGATACGCAGTATTTT,CATSSPGGSTDTQYF
NA,TRBJ2-7,TRBV20-1,NA,TGCAGTGCTAGAGATCGCAGGGTGGGTGAGCAGTACTTC,CSARDRRVGEQYF
few,TRBJ2-2,TRBV6-1,TRBD2,TGTGCCAGCACTAGCGGGGCGAACACCGGGGAGCTGTTTTTT,CASTSGANTGELFF
few,TRBJ2-7,TRBV29-1,NA,TGCAGCGTTGTGGGGGCCTACGAGCAGTACTTC,CSVVGAYEQYF
many,TRBJ1-6,TRBV9,NA,TGTGCCAGCAGCGTAGCGGGGACCCCCGCTGATTCACCCCTCCACTTT,CASSVAGTPADSPLHF
NA,TRBJ2-3,TRBV7-2,TRBD1,TGTGCCAGCCATAGGTCCGGGACAGGTTACACAGATACGCAGTATTTT,CASHRSGTGYTDTQYF
few,TRBJ2-3,TRBV3-1,NA,TGTGCCAGCAGCCAACAGGGCCCTTGGACAGATACGCAGTATTTT,CASSQQGPWTDTQYF
many,TRBJ2-2,TRBV6-2/TRBV6-3,NA,TGTGCCAGCACTACCCCCAGCCTCACCGGGGAGCTGTTTTTT,CASTTPSLTGELFF
NA,TRBJ1-6,TRBV10-3,TRBD1,TGTGCCATCAGCCGGACAGGGGTTGAGGATTCACCCCTCCACTTT,CAISRTGVEDSPLHF
NA,TRBJ1-2,TRBV12-3/TRBV12-4,NA,TGTGCCAGCAGTTTGGTCCCCTTAGCTAACTATGGCTACACCTTC,CASSLVPLANYGYTF
NA,TRBJ2-7,TRBV4-1,TRBD2,TGCGCCAGCAGCCATTCTAGCGGGGACTCCTACGAGCAGTACTTC,CASSHSSGDSYEQYF
NA,TRBJ1-3,TRBV29-1,NA,TGCAGCGTTGTTTCATCCTCTGGAAACACCATATATTTT,CSVVSSSGNTIYF
few,TRBJ1-4,TRBV27,NA,TGTGCCAGCACCGATAAAGGGGGGGGCGCGGAAAAACTGTTTTTT,CASTDKGGGAEKLFF
NA,TRBJ2-1,TRBV12-5,TRBD2,TGTGCTAGTGGTTTGGTAGACGGGGGGATCAACAATGAGCAGTTCTTC,CASGLVDGGINNEQFF
NA,TRBJ2-1,TRBV7-8,NA,TGTGCCAGCAGCTTAGGGGTTGGGCCCTCCGAGCAGTTCTTC,CASSLGVGPSEQFF
many,TRBJ2-2,TRBV5-1,NA,TGCGCCAGCAGCTTGGAAGCTTGGGATACCGGGGAGCTGTTTTTT,CASSLEAWDTGELFF
NA,TRBJ2-5,TRBV6-5,NA,TGTGCCAGCAGTTACGGCCAGCACCTAAAAGAGACCCAGTACTTC,CASSYGQHLKETQYF
NA,TRBJ1-4,TRBV3-1,TRBD1,TGTGCCAGCGGACGGACAGGGCTTAATGAAAAACTGTTTTTT,CASGRTGLNEKLFF
few,TRBJ2-3,TRBV6-5,NA,TGTGCCAGCAGGGCCGGGCCAGATACGCAGTATTTT,CASRAGPDTQYF
NA,TRBJ2-1,TRBV7-3,NA,TGTGCCAGCAGCGTAACCCTCGGGGCCCATGAGCAGTTCTTC,CASSVTLGAHEQFF
NA,TRBJ2-7,TRBV25-1,NA,TGTGCCAGCAAGTTGGGAGCCTACGAGCAGTACTTC,CASKLGAYEQYF